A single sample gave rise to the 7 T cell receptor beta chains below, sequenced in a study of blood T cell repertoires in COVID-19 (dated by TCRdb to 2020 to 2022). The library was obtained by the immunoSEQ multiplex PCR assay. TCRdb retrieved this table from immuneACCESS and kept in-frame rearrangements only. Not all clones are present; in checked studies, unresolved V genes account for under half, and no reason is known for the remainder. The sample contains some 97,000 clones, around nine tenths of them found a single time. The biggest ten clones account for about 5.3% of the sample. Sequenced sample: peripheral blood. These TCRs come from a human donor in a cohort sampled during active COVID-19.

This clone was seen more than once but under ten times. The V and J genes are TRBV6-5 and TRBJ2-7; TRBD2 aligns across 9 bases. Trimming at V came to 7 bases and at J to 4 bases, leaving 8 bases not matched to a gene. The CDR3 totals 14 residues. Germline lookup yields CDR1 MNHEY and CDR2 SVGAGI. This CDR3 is CASILAGVAYEQYF. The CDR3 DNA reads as TGTGCCAGCATCTTAGCGGGAGTGGCTTACGAGCAGTACTTC.

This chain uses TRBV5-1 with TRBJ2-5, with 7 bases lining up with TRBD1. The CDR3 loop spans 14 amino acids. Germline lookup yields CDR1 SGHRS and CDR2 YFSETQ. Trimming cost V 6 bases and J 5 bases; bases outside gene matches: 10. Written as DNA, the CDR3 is TGCGCCAGCACTAAGGGGGCTTCTATGGAGACCCAGTACTTC. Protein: CASTKGASMETQYF. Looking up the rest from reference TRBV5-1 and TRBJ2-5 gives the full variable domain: KAGVTQTPRYLIKTRGQQVTLSCSPISGHRSVSWYQQTPGQGLQFLFEYFSETQRNKGNFPGRFSGRQFSNSRSEMNVSTLELGDSALYLCASTKGASMETQYFGPGTRLLVL.

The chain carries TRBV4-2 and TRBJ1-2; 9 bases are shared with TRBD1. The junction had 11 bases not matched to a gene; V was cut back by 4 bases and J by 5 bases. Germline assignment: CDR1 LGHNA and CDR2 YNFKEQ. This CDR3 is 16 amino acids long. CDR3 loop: CASSLLGTGGGYGYTF. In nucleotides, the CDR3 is TGTGCCAGCAGCCTCCTCGGAACAGGGGGCGGTTATGGCTACACCTTC.

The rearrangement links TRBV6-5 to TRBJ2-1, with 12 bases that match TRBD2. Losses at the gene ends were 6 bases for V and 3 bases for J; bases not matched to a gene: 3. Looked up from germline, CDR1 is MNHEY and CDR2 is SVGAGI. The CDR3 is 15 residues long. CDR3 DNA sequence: TGTGCCAGCAGCCCACTAGCGGGAGGCTACAATGAGCAGTTCTTC. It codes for CASSPLAGGYNEQFF.

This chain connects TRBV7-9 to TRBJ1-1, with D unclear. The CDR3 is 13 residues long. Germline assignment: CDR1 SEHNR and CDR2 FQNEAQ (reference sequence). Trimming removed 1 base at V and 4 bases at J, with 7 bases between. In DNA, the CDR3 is TGTGCCAGCAGCTTAGAGACGGGCACTGAAGCTTTCTTT. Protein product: CASSLETGTEAFF.

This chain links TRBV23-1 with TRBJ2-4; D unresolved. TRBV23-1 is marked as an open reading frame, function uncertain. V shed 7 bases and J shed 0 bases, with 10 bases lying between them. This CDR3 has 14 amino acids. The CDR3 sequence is CASNPILAKNIQYF. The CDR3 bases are TGCGCCAGCAACCCCATACTAGCCAAAAACATTCAGTACTTC.

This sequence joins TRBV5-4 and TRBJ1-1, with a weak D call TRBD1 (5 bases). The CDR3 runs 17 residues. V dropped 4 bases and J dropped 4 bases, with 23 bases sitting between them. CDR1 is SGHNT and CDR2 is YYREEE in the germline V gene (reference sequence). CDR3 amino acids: CASSQKGRIFVGTEAFF. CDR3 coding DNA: TGTGCCAGCAGCCAAAAGGGGCGGATTTTTGTGGGCACTGAAGCTTTCTTT.